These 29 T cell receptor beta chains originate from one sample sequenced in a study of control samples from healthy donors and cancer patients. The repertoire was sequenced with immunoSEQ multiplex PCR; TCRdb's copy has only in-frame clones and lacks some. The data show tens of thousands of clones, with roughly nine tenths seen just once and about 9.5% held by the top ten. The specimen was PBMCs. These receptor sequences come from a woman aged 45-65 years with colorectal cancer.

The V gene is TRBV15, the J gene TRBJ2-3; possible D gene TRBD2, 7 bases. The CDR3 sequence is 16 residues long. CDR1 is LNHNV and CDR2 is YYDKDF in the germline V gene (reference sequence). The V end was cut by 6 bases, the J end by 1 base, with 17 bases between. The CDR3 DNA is TGTGCCACCAGAGAGGGGAGGGGGGGGCGCACAGATACGCAGTATTTT. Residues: CATREGRGGRTDTQYF. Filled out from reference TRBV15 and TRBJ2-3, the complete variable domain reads DAMVIQNPRYQVTQFGKPVTLSCSQTLNHNVMYWYQQKSSQAPKLLFHYYDKDFNNEADTPDNFQSRRPNTSFCFLDIRSPGLGDTAMYLCATREGRGGRTDTQYFGPGTRLTVL.

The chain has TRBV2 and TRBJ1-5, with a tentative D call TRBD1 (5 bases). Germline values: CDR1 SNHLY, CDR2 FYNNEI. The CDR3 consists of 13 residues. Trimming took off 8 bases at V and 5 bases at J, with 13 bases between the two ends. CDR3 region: CASSRDLHQPQHF. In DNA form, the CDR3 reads TGTGCCAGCTCCCGGGACCTCCATCAGCCCCAGCATTTT.

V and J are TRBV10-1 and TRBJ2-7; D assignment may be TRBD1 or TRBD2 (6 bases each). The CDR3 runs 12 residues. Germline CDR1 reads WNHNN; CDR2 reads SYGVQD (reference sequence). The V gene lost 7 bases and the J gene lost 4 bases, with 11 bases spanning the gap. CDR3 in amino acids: CASKGGPYEQYV. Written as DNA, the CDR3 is TGCGCCAGCAAGGGGGGCCCTTACGAGCAGTACGTC.

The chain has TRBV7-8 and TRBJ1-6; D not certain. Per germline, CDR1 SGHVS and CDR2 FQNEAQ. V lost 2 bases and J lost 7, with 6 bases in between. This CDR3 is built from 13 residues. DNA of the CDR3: TGTGCCAGCAGCTTACTACAAAATTCACCCCTCCACTTT. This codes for CASSLLQNSPLHF.

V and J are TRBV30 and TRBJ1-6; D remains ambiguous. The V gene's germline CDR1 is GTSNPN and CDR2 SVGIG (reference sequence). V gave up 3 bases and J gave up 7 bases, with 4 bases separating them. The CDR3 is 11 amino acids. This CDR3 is CAWRGNSPLHF. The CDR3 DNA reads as TGTGCCTGGAGGGGGAATTCACCCCTCCACTTT.

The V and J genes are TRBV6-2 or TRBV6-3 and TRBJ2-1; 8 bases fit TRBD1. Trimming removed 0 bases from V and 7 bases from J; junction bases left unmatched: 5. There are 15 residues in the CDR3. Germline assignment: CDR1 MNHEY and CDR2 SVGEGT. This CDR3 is CASSYSGRGRNEQFF. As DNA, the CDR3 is TGTGCCAGCAGTTACTCGGGCAGGGGGCGGAATGAGCAGTTCTTC.

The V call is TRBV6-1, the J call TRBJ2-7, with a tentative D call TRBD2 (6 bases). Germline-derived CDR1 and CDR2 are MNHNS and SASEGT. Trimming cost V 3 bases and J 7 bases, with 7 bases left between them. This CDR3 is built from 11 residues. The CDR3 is CASSDGREQYV. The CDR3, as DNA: TGTGCCAGCAGTGACGGGAGAGAGCAGTACGTC.

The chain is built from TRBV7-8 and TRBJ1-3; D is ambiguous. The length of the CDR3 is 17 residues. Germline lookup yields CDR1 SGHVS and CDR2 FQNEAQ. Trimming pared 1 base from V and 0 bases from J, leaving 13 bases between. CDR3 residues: CASSLVEGARSGNTIYF. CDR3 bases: TGTGCCAGCAGCTTAGTGGAGGGTGCTCGCTCTGGAAACACCATATATTTT.

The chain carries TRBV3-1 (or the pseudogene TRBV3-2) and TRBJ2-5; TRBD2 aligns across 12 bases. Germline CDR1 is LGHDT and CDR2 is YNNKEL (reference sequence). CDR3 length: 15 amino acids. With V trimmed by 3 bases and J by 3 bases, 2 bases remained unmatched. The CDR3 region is CASSHRLAGEETQYF. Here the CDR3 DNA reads TGTGCCAGCAGCCATAGACTAGCGGGGGAAGAGACCCAGTACTTC.

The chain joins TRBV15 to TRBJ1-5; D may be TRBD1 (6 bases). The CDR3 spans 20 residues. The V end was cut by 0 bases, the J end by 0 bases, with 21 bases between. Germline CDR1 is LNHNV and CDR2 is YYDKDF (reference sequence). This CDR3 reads CATSRDIGQLSGSSNQPQHF. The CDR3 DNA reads TGTGCCACCAGCAGAGACATCGGACAGTTATCAGGGAGTAGCAATCAGCCCCAGCATTTT.

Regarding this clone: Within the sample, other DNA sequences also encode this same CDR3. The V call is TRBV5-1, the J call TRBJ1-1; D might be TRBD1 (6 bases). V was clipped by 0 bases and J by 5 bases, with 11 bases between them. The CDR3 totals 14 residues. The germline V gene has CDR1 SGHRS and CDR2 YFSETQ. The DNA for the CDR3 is TGCGCCAGCAGCTTGGGACAGGTTGAAACTGAAGCTTTCTTT. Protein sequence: CASSLGQVETEAFF. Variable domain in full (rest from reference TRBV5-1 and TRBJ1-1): KAGVTQTPRYLIKTRGQQVTLSCSPISGHRSVSWYQQTPGQGLQFLFEYFSETQRNKGNFPGRFSGRQFSNSRSEMNVSTLELGDSALYLCASSLGQVETEAFFGQGTRLTVV.

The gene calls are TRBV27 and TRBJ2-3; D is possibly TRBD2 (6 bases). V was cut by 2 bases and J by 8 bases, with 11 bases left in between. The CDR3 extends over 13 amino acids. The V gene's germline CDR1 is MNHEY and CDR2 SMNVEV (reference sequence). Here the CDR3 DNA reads TGTGCCAGCAGTTTAGGGGAGGAAGGTACGCAGTATTTT. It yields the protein CASSLGEEGTQYF.

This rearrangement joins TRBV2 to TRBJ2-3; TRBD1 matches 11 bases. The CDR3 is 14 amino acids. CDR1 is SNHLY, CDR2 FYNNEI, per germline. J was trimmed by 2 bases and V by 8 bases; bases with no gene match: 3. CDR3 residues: CASAGQGVTDTQYF. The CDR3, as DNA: TGTGCCAGCGCGGGACAGGGGGTCACAGATACGCAGTATTTT.

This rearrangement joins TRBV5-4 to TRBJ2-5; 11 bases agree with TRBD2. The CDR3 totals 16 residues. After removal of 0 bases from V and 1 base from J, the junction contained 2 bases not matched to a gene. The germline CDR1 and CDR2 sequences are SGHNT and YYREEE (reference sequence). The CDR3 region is CASSLGLAGGQETQYF. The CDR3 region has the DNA TGTGCCAGCAGCTTGGGGCTAGCGGGGGGCCAAGAGACCCAGTACTTC. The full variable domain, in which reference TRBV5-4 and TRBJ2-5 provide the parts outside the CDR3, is ETGVTQSPTHLIKTRGQQVTLRCSSQSGHNTVSWYQQALGQGPQFIFQYYREEENGRGNFPPRFSGLQFPNYSSELNVNALELDDSALYLCASSLGLAGGQETQYFGPGTRLLVL.

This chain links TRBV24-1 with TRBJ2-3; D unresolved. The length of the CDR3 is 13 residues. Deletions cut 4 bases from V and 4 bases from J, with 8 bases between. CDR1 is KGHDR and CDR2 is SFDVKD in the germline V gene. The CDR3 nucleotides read TGTGCCACCAGTGACTTATCGGCAGATACGCAGTATTTT. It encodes CATSDLSADTQYF.

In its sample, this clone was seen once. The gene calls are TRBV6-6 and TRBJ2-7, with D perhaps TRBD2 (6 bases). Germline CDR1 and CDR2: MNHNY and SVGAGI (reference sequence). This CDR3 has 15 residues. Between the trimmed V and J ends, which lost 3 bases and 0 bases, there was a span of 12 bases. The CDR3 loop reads CASSYGTPSSYEQYV. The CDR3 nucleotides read TGTGCCAGCAGTTATGGGACTCCCAGCTCCTACGAGCAGTACGTC.

CDR3 bases: TGTGCCAGCAGCGTAGAGGGACAGGGTAACACCGGGGAGCTGTTTTTT. Encoded protein: CASSVEGQGNTGELFF. This chain links TRBV9 with TRBJ2-2; TRBD1 matches 9 bases. CDR1 is SGDLS and CDR2 is YYNGEE in the germline V gene. The V gene end was trimmed by 0 bases and the J gene end by 2 bases; junction bases not matched to a gene: 2. This CDR3 contains 16 residues.

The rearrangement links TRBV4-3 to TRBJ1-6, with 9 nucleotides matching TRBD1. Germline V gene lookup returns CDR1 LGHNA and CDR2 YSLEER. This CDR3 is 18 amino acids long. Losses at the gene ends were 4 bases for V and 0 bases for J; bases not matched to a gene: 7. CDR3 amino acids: CASSRGQGKGSYNSPLHF. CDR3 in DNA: TGCGCCAGCAGCCGAGGACAGGGGAAGGGCTCCTATAATTCACCCCTCCACTTT.

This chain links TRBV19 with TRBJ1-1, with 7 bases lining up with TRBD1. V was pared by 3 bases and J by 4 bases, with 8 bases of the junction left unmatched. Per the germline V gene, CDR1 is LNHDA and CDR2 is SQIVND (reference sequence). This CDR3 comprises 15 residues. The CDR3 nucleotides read TGTGCCAGTAGTATCACCCAGGGGGTGATCACTGAAGCTTTCTTT. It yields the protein CASSITQGVITEAFF.

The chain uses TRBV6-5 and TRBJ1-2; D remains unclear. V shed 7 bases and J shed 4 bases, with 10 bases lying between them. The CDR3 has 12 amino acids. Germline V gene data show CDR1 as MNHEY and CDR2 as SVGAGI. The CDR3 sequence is CASMGAGYGYTF. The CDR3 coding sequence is TGTGCCAGCATGGGCGCAGGCTATGGCTACACCTTC.

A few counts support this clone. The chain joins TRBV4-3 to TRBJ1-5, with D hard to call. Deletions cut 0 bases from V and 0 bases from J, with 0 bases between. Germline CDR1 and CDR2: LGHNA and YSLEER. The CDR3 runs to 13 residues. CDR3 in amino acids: CASSQDSNQPQHF. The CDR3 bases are TGCGCCAGCAGCCAAGATAGCAATCAGCCCCAGCATTTT.

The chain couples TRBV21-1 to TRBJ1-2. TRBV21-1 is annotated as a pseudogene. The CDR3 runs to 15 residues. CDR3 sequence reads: CASSRPPPVEYGYTF. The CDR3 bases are TGTGCCAGCAGCAGACCCCCCCCCGTGGAGTATGGCTACACCTTC.

In DNA, the CDR3 is TGTGCCAGCAGCTTGGGACAGGGAACCTATGGCTACACCTTC. Translating gives CASSLGQGTYGYTF. The chain recombines TRBV5-5 with TRBJ1-2; 7 bases line up with TRBD1. Germline V gene lookup returns CDR1 SGHKS and CDR2 YYEKEE (reference sequence). Trimming removed 0 bases from V and 4 bases from J; junction bases left unmatched: 3. The CDR3 spans 14 residues.

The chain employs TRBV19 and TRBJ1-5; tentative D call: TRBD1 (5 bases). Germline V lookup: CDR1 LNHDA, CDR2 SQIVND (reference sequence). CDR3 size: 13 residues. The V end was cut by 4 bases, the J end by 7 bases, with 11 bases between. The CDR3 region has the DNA TGTGCCAGTAGTACAGGGCTCGGGCAGCCCCAGCATTTT. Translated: CASSTGLGQPQHF.

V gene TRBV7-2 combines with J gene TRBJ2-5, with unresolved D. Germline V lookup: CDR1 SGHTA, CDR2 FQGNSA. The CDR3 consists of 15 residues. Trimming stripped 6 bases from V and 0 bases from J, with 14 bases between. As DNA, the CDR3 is TGTGCCAGCAGTCCAAGCTTCGAGGACCAAGAGACCCAGTACTTC. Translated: CASSPSFEDQETQYF.

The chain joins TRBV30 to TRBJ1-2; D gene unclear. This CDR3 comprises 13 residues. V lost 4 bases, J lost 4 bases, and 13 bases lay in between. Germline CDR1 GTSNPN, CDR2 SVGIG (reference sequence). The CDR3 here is CAWNPGSSYGYTF. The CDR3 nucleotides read TGTGCCTGGAACCCCGGTAGTAGCTATGGCTACACCTTC.

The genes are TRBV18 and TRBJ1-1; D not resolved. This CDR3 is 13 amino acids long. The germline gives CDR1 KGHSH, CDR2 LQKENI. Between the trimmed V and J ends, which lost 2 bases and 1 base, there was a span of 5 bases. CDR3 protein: CASSPRENTEAFF. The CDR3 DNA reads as TGTGCCAGCTCACCAAGGGAGAACACTGAAGCTTTCTTT. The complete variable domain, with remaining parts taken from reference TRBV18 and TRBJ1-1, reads NAGVMQNPRHLVRRRGQEARLRCSPMKGHSHVYWYRQLPEEGLKFMVYLQKENIIDESGMPKERFSAEFPKEGPSILRIQQVVRGDSAAYFCASSPRENTEAFFGQGTRLTVV.

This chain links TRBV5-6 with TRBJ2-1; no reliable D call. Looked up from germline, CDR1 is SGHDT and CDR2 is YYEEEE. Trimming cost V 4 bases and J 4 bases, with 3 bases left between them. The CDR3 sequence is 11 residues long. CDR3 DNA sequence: TGTGCCAGCAGCGTTTACAATGAGCAGTTCTTC. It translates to CASSVYNEQFF.

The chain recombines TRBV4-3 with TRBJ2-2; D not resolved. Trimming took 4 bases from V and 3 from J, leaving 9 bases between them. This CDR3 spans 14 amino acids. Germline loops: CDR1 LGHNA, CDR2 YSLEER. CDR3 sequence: CASSPARYTGELFF. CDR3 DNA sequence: TGCGCCAGCAGCCCAGCGCGTTACACCGGGGAGCTGTTTTTT.